This T cell receptor beta chain is from a study of blood T cell repertoires in COVID-19. Study context: The study drew acute and convalescent COVID-19 samples from the United States, Italy and Spain. T cells, B-cell-depleted T cells, or PBMCs supplied cDNA or gDNA.

Germline CDR1 and CDR2: GTSNPN and SVGIG (reference sequence). This CDR3 region has 15 residues. The V segment lost 0 bases and the J segment 5 bases; nucleotides outside the gene matches: 8. Per the original methods: Cell counts per sample came from amplifying reference gene primers. Data came from immunoSEQ multiplex PCR; TCRdb stores just in-frame clones and leaves some out. That table supplies the V and J calls and clone size; D and trimming were determined from the DNA. This table has over 250,000 clones, approximately 90% appearing once. Patients from Seattle were sampled longitudinally, starting during active infection.

The source material was peripheral blood. The chain links TRBV30 to TRBJ2-5; 8 bases are shared with TRBD1. The clonotype was recovered from a woman in her forties or fifties with COVID-19, enrolled during active disease. The CDR3 loop reads CAWSVWGQAYETQYF. CDR3 DNA sequence: TGTGCCTGGAGTGTATGGGGACAGGCGTACGAGACCCAGTACTTC.